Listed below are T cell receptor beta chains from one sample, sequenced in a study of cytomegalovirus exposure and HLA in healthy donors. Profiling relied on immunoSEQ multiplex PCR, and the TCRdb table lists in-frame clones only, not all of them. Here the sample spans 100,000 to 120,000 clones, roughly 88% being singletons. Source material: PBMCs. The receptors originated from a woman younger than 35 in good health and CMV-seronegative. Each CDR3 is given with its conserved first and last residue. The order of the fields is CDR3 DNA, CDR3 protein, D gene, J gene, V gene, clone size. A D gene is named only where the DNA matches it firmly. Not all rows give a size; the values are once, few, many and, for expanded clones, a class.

TGTGCCAGCAGCGGGGGAACCTATGGCTACACCTTC	CASSGGTYGYTF	NA	TRBJ1-2	TRBV2	once
TGTGCCAGCAGCCTCGCCGGGGGACAGGAGGATTCACCCCTCCACTTT	CASSLAGGQEDSPLHF	TRBD1	TRBJ1-6	TRBV11-2	NA
TGTGCCAGCTCACCAACCCAGGGCTCTGGAAACACCATATATTTT	CASSPTQGSGNTIYF	NA	TRBJ1-3	TRBV18	NA
TGCGCCAGCAGCCGAAATACAGGGGGCGACAATCAGCCCCAGCATTTT	CASSRNTGGDNQPQHF	TRBD1	TRBJ1-5	TRBV4-1	NA
TGCAGCGTTGAAGGGCTAGTTCCTGATACGCAGTATTTT	CSVEGLVPDTQYF	NA	TRBJ2-3	TRBV29-1	NA
TGTGCCTGGAGTGTGACCCGGGGGGCGGCTGAAAAACTGTTTTTT	CAWSVTRGAAEKLFF	NA	TRBJ1-4	TRBV30	NA
TGTGCCAGCAGCTTAGTCCCTACAGTAAACTATGGCTACACCTTC	CASSLVPTVNYGYTF	NA	TRBJ1-2	TRBV7-9	NA
TGTGCCAGCAGTGCTCTCAGGGGCCCATATAATTCACCCCTCCACTTT	CASSALRGPYNSPLHF	NA	TRBJ1-6	TRBV28	once
TGTGCCTGGTTCAGGGGGCATGGCTACACCTTC	CAWFRGHGYTF	TRBD1	TRBJ1-2	TRBV30	NA
TGTGCCAGCAGTGAAGCAGATGTGGGACTAGCGGGTCCTTACGAGCAGTACTTC	CASSEADVGLAGPYEQYF	TRBD2	TRBJ2-7	TRBV6-1	NA
TGTGCCAGCAGTCGGCAGGGAAACACCGGGGAGCTGTTTTTT	CASSRQGNTGELFF	NA	TRBJ2-2	TRBV6-5	NA
TGTGCCAGCAGCTTCCCACGGACTAGCGGGGACGCTGGGGCCAACGTCCTGACTTTC	CASSFPRTSGDAGANVLTF	TRBD2	TRBJ2-6	TRBV7-3	once
TGTGCCAGCAGCTTGGGACTAGCGGGGGGTCGTGGACCGCAGTATTTT	CASSLGLAGGRGPQYF	TRBD2	TRBJ2-3	TRBV5-4	NA
TGTGCCAGCAGCTCCGCGGGGGATACCGCGAACACCGGGGAGCTGTTTTTT	CASSSAGDTANTGELFF	TRBD2	TRBJ2-2	TRBV7-9	once
TGTGCTATTAGACAGGGGGAGAACACTGAAGCTTTCTTT	CAIRQGENTEAFF	TRBD1	TRBJ1-1	TRBV10-3	NA
TGTGCCAGCAGTACACAGGGGTTACAAGAGACCCAGTACTTC	CASSTQGLQETQYF	TRBD1	TRBJ2-5	TRBV5-4	NA
TGTGCCAGCAGCTACACCGGGACAGGGACCCCCACCTTC	CASSYTGTGTPTF	TRBD1	TRBJ1-2	TRBV6-5	once
TGCGCCAGCAGCTGGGGGACAGACGGTGTGAATGGCTACACCTTC	CASSWGTDGVNGYTF	TRBD1	TRBJ1-2	TRBV5-1	NA
TGCGCCAGCAGCTCCCGACAGGGGAACTATGGCTACACCTTC	CASSSRQGNYGYTF	TRBD1	TRBJ1-2	TRBV4-1	NA
TGTGCCAGCAGCCCCCAGGGACAGCCGAACACTGAAGCTTTCTTT	CASSPQGQPNTEAFF	TRBD1	TRBJ1-1	TRBV14	few
TGCAGCGTTGCAGGACTCTTGGCCGGAAACACCATATATTTT	CSVAGLLAGNTIYF	NA	TRBJ1-3	TRBV29-1	NA
TGTGCCAGCAGCGTAGCGACAGATACTAACTATGGCTACACCTTC	CASSVATDTNYGYTF	NA	TRBJ1-2	TRBV9	NA
TGTGCCAGCAGTTCCGAGTCTGGCTACGAGCAGTACTTC	CASSSESGYEQYF	NA	TRBJ2-7	TRBV27	NA
TGCGCCAGCAGCCCGATCGGGACAGGGAGGGAGACCCAGTACTTC	CASSPIGTGRETQYF	TRBD1	TRBJ2-5	TRBV4-1	few
TGTGCCAGTACGTCCGGCAATCAGCCCCAGCATTTT	CASTSGNQPQHF	NA	TRBJ1-5	TRBV19	few
TGCAGCGTTGTGGGGGGCACTGAAGCTTTCTTT	CSVVGGTEAFF	NA	TRBJ1-1	TRBV29-1	NA
TGTGCCAGCAGTCCGACAGGGTGGGATGGATACACCTTC	CASSPTGWDGYTF	TRBD1	TRBJ1-2	TRBV7-3	NA
TGTGCCAGCAGCTTGGATGCCCGGGGGAATCAGCCCCAGCATTTT	CASSLDARGNQPQHF	NA	TRBJ1-5	TRBV5-6	NA
TGTGCCAGCTCACCAAGTAACGTCAGGGTGAACACTGAAGCTTTCTTT	CASSPSNVRVNTEAFF	NA	TRBJ1-1	TRBV18	NA
TGTGCCAGCAGTAAAGAACTCCCTCTTCGCGGGGACGCAGATACGCAGTATTTT	CASSKELPLRGDADTQYF	NA	TRBJ2-3	TRBV6-1	NA
TGTGCCAGCAGCAAAGAAGTCTACCCATCCCGCTACGAGCAGTACTTC	CASSKEVYPSRYEQYF	NA	TRBJ2-7	TRBV21-1	NA
TGTGCCAGTAGGCCGGCCGGGACAGGGGACACCGGGGAGCTGTTTTTT	CASRPAGTGDTGELFF	TRBD1	TRBJ2-2	TRBV19	NA
TGTGCCAGCAGTTTATATAACACATCAGGAGGCAGGGGCAACCGTCAGCCCCAGCATTTT	CASSLYNTSGGRGNRQPQHF	NA	TRBJ1-5	TRBV28	NA
TGTGCCAGCATCCCGACCCCTGGACAGTTTAGCACAGATACGCAGTATTTT	CASIPTPGQFSTDTQYF	NA	TRBJ2-3	TRBV2	once
TGTGCCAGCAGCGTAGAGGGTGGGGAGGGGGGTTATGAGCAGTTCTTC	CASSVEGGEGGYEQFF	NA	TRBJ2-1	TRBV9	NA
TGTGCCTGGAGCGAACAGGGGGCAACTGAAGCTTTCTTT	CAWSEQGATEAFF	TRBD1	TRBJ1-1	TRBV30	NA
TGTGCCAGCAGCTTAGCGGCGGGGGGAAACTACGAGCAGTACTTC	CASSLAAGGNYEQYF	TRBD2	TRBJ2-7	TRBV7-6	NA
TGTGCCAGTAGTGAGGCGGGGGGGCAAGAGACCCAGTACTTC	CASSEAGGQETQYF	TRBD2	TRBJ2-5	TRBV19	NA
TGTGCCAGCAGTGAGGCATACAGTAGTAGCTACGAGCAGTACTTC	CASSEAYSSSYEQYF	NA	TRBJ2-7	TRBV25-1	NA
TGCGCCAGCAGCCTACAAGAGACCCAGTACTTC	CASSLQETQYF	NA	TRBJ2-5	TRBV5-1	NA
TGTGCCAGCCAACAGGGTGACACTGAAGCTTTCTTT	CASQQGDTEAFF	NA	TRBJ1-1	TRBV18	NA
TGTGCCAGCAGTGAGACAAGTACCGTTGGAAACACCATATATTTT	CASSETSTVGNTIYF	NA	TRBJ1-3	TRBV25-1	medium-sized
TGTGCCAGCAGCCCCCGGAGCCAGGGCAACGAGCAGTACTTC	CASSPRSQGNEQYF	NA	TRBJ2-7	TRBV9	NA
TGCGCCAGCAGCTCCCAGGGAAAGGCGTCCTACGAGCAGTACTTC	CASSSQGKASYEQYF	NA	TRBJ2-7	TRBV5-1	NA
TGTGCCAGCAGTGACGGACAGGGGCAGACAGATACGCAGTATTTT	CASSDGQGQTDTQYF	TRBD1	TRBJ2-3	TRBV2	NA
TGTGCCAGCAGCTTAGCGTCCGGGGAGGTCACCGGGGAGCTGTTTTTT	CASSLASGEVTGELFF	NA	TRBJ2-2	TRBV5-6	once
TGTGCCTGGAGTCCTCGACAGGGCGCGGGCAATCAGCCCCAGCATTTT	CAWSPRQGAGNQPQHF	TRBD1	TRBJ1-5	TRBV30	NA
TGTGCCAGCACGGGGAACTATGGCTACACCTTC	CASTGNYGYTF	NA	TRBJ1-2	TRBV28	few
TGTGCCAGCAGGCCTGATTGGACAGGGGGAAACACCATATATTTT	CASRPDWTGGNTIYF	TRBD1	TRBJ1-3	TRBV7-9	NA
TGTGCTAGTGGTTTGGCCCTCGACAGGAAAGCTTTCTTT	CASGLALDRKAFF	NA	TRBJ1-1	TRBV12-5	NA
TGTGCCAGCAGCCTAGGACTAGCGGGGTTAGCCAAAAACATTCAGTACTTC	CASSLGLAGLAKNIQYF	TRBD2	TRBJ2-4	TRBV5-6	once
TGTGCCAGCAGCTCGACGTCGGGAGTAGGGATCGGCTACACCTTC	CASSSTSGVGIGYTF	NA	TRBJ1-2	TRBV11-2	NA
TGTGCCAGCAGTCTAAGGAGTGTAGGCTCCTACAATGAGCAGTTCTTC	CASSLRSVGSYNEQFF	NA	TRBJ2-1	TRBV2	NA
TGTGCCAGCAGAGAACCCGGGACTAGCGGGGGGGCTGGGAATGAGCAGTTCTTC	CASREPGTSGGAGNEQFF	TRBD2	TRBJ2-1	TRBV25-1	NA
TGTGCCAGCAGTGCGAGTCGGACAGGAGGGACCGGGGAGCTGTTTTTT	CASSASRTGGTGELFF	NA	TRBJ2-2	TRBV6-1	NA
TGCGCCAGCAACCCCGGACTAGCGGGGGACTCCTACAATGAGCAGTTCTTC	CASNPGLAGDSYNEQFF	TRBD2	TRBJ2-1	TRBV4-1	NA
TGTGCCTGGATCCCGGGCAGGGGGCTTTTTCACCGGTTAGGAGCTTTCTTT	CAWIPGRGLFHRLGAFF	TRBD1	TRBJ1-1	TRBV30	few